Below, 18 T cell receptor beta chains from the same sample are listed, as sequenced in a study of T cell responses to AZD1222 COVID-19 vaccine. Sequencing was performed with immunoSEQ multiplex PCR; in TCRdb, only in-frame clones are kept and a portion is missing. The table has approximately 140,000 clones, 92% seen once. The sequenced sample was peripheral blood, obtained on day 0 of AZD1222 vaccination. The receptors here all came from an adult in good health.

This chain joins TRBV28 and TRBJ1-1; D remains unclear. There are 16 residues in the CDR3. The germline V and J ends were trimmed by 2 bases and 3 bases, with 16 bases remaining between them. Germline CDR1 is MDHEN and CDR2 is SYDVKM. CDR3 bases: TGTGCCAGCAGTTTAAGGTCCGTGGTCCCTTACACTGAAGCTTTCTTT. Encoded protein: CASSLRSVVPYTEAFF.

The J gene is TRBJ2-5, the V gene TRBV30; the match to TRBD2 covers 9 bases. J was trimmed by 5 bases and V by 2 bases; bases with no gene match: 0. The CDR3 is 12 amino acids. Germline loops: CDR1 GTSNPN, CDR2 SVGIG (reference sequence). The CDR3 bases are TGTGCCTGGAGTAGCGGGAGGGAGACCCAGTACTTC. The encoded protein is CAWSSGRETQYF.

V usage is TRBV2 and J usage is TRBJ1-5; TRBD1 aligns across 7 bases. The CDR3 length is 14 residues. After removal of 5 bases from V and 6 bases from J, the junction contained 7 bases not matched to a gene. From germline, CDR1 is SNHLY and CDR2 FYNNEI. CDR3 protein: CASSQGQVRQPQHF. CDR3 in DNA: TGTGCCAGCAGTCAAGGACAGGTTCGTCAGCCCCAGCATTTT.

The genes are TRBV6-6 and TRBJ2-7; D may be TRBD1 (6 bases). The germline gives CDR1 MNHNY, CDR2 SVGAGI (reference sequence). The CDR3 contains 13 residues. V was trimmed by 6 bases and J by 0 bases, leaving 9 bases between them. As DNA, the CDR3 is TGTGCCAGCAGCCAGGGGATCTCCTACGAGCAGTACTTC. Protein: CASSQGISYEQYF.

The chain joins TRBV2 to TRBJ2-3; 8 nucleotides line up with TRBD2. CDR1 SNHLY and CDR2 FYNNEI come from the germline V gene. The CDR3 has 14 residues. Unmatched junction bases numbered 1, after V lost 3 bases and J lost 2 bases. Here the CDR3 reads CASSETSDTDTQYF. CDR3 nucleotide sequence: TGTGCCAGCAGTGAGACTAGCGACACAGATACGCAGTATTTT.

CDR3 residues: CASSLREGDEQYF. The CDR3 DNA is TGTGCCAGCAGTTTACGCGAGGGGGACGAGCAGTACTTC. The chain has TRBV27 and TRBJ2-7; tentative D call: TRBD1 (6 bases). The germline V gene encodes CDR1 MNHEY and CDR2 SMNVEV (reference sequence). The CDR3 length is 13 residues. Trimming took off 2 bases at V and 5 bases at J, with 10 bases between the two ends.

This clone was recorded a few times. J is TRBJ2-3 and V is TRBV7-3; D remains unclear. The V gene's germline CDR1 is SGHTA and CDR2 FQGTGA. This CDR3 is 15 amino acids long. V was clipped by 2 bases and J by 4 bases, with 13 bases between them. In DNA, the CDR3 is TGTGCCAGCAGCTTACGGGCCAGTCGTGCAGATACGCAGTATTTT. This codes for CASSLRASRADTQYF.

Here the CDR3 DNA reads TGCGCCAGCAGCTCATTTGGGTGGACTAGCGGAGATAAGGGCAATGAGCAGTTCTTC. It specifies CASSSFGWTSGDKGNEQFF. The J gene is TRBJ2-1, the V gene TRBV5-1, with 10 bases lining up with TRBD2. Germline V gives CDR1 SGHRS, CDR2 YFSETQ. This CDR3 comprises 19 residues. After removal of 3 bases from V and 6 bases from J, the junction contained 18 bases not matched to a gene.

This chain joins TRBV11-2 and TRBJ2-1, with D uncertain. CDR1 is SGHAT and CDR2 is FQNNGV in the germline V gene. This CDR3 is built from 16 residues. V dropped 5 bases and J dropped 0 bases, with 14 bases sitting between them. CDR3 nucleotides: TGTGCCAGCAGCGTGAACTCGATGAGCTCCTACAATGAGCAGTTCTTC. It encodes CASSVNSMSSYNEQFF.

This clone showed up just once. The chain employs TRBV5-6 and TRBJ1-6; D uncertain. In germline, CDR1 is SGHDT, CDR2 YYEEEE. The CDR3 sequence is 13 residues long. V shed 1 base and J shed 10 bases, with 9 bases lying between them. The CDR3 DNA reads TGTGCCAGCAGCTTGAGGGTGAACTCACCCCTCCACTTT. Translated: CASSLRVNSPLHF.

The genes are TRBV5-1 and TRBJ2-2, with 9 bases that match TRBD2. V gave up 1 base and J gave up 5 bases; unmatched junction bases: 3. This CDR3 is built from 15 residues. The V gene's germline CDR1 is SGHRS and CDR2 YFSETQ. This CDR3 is CASSLQTSGTGELFF. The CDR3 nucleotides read TGCGCCAGCAGCTTGCAAACTAGCGGGACCGGGGAGCTGTTTTTT. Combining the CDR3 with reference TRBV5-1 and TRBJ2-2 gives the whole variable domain KAGVTQTPRYLIKTRGQQVTLSCSPISGHRSVSWYQQTPGQGLQFLFEYFSETQRNKGNFPGRFSGRQFSNSRSEMNVSTLELGDSALYLCASSLQTSGTGELFFGEGSRLTVL.

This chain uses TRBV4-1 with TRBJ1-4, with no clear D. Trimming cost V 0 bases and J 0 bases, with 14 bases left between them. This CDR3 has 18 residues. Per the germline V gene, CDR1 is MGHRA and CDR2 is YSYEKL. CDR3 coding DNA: TGCGCCAGCAGCCAAGAAGGAGGGAGAGGTGCAACTAATGAAAAACTGTTTTTT. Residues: CASSQEGGRGATNEKLFF.

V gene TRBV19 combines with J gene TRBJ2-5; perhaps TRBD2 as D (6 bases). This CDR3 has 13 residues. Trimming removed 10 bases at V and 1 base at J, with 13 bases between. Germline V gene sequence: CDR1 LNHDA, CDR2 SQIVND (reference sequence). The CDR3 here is CATAGSGQETQYF. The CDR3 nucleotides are TGTGCCACGGCCGGGAGCGGCCAAGAGACCCAGTACTTC.

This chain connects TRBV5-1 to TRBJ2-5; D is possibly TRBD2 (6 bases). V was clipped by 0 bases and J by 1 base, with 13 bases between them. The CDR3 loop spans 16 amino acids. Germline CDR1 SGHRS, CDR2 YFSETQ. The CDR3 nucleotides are TGCGCCAGCAGCTTGGGTCTAGCGACCAGCCAAGAGACCCAGTACTTC. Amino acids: CASSLGLATSQETQYF.

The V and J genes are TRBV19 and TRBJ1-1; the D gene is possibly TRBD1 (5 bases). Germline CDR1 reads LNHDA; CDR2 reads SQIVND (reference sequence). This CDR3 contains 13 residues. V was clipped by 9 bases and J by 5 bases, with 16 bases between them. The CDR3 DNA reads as TGTGCCAGCAGTCAACAGGAGGGGACTGAAGCTTTCTTT. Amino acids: CASSQQEGTEAFF.

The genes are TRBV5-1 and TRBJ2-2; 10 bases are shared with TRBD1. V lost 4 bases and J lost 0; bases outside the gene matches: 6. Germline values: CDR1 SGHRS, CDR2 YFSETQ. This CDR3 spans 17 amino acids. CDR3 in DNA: TGCGCCAGCAGCACGGGACAGGGGACTGCGAACACCGGGGAGCTGTTTTTT. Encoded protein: CASSTGQGTANTGELFF.

Here the CDR3 reads CASSGTGANVLTF. The DNA for the CDR3 is TGTGCCAGCTCAGGTACTGGGGCCAACGTCCTGACTTTC. The chain couples TRBV18 to TRBJ2-6, with D uncertain. CDR1 is KGHSH and CDR2 is LQKENI in the germline V gene. V was shortened by 5 bases and J by 2 bases, with 4 bases between the two germline ends. This CDR3 is 13 amino acids long.

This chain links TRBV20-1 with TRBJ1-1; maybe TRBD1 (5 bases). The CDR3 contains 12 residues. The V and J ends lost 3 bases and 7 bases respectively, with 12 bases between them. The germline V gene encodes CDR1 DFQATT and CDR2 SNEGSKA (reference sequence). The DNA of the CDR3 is TGCAGTGCTAGTTCGGGGCCAAATGAAGCTTTCTTT. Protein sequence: CSASSGPNEAFF.